The rows below give T cell receptor beta chains drawn from one sample of a study of breast tumors, draining lymph nodes, adjacent tissues. TCRdb processed the multiplex PCR reads anew with MiXCR; each CDR3 protein has one entry. This table has over 200,000 distinct CDR3 sequences, around 34% appearing once. The sequenced sample consisted of axillary lymph node tissue. The source is a female donor with breast cancer. Some clones in this sample may be carry-over from other donors' samples. The CDR3 runs from the conserved cysteine through the conserved F or W. Fields, in order: V gene, D gene, J gene, clone size, CDR3 protein, CDR3 DNA. The D gene is left open where the match is weak. The size field is filled for only some rows; it gives once, few, many or a size class.

v_call: TRBV6-1; d_call: -; j_call: TRBJ1-2; clone_size: many; cdr3_aa: CASSRGPNYGYTF; cdr3_nt: TGTGCCAGCAGTCGGGGCCCTAACTATGGCTACACCTTC
v_call: TRBV7-3; d_call: -; j_call: TRBJ2-1; clone_size: many; cdr3_aa: CASSLTGRRYNEQFF; cdr3_nt: TGTGCCAGCAGCTTAACTGGCAGGAGATACAATGAGCAGTTCTTC
v_call: TRBV6-1; d_call: -; j_call: TRBJ1-2; clone_size: many; cdr3_aa: CASTWTDYGYTF; cdr3_nt: TGTGCCAGCACCTGGACAGACTATGGCTACACCTTC
v_call: TRBV5-4; d_call: -; j_call: TRBJ2-7; clone_size: -; cdr3_aa: CASSLFRGMGEQYF; cdr3_nt: TGTGCCAGCAGCTTATTCAGGGGTATGGGCGAGCAGTACTTC
v_call: TRBV25-1; d_call: -; j_call: TRBJ1-1; clone_size: few; cdr3_aa: CASSEYRIMQGMNTEAFF; cdr3_nt: TGTGCCAGCAGTGAATATCGGATAATGCAGGGCATGAACACTGAAGCTTTCTTT
v_call: TRBV7-8; d_call: TRBD2; j_call: TRBJ2-3; clone_size: many; cdr3_aa: CASSRGGRSTDTQYF; cdr3_nt: TGTGCCAGCAGCCGGGGGGGCAGGTCCACAGATACGCAGTATTTT
v_call: TRBV15; d_call: -; j_call: TRBJ2-1; clone_size: -; cdr3_aa: CAQQGLVNNEQFF; cdr3_nt: TGTGCTCAACAGGGTTTGGTTAACAATGAGCAGTTCTTC
v_call: TRBV20-1; d_call: -; j_call: TRBJ1-2; clone_size: many; cdr3_aa: CSLTSSNYGYTF; cdr3_nt: TGCAGTCTCACCTCGTCTAACTATGGCTACACCTTC
v_call: TRBV11-2; d_call: TRBD2; j_call: TRBJ2-2; clone_size: -; cdr3_aa: CASSLGASGDTGELFF; cdr3_nt: TGTGCCAGCAGCTTAGGGGCTAGCGGGGACACCGGGGAGCTGTTTTTT
v_call: TRBV7-3; d_call: -; j_call: TRBJ2-5; clone_size: many; cdr3_aa: CASSLNRAETQYF; cdr3_nt: TGTGCCAGCAGCTTAAATCGGGCAGAGACCCAGTACTTC
v_call: TRBV6-5; d_call: -; j_call: TRBJ2-3; clone_size: many; cdr3_aa: CASSPSRDTQYF; cdr3_nt: TGTGCCAGCAGTCCTTCGCGGGATACGCAGTATTTT
v_call: TRBV19; d_call: -; j_call: TRBJ2-2; clone_size: many; cdr3_aa: CASSPRAGGELFF; cdr3_nt: TGTGCCAGTAGTCCCAGGGCCGGTGGGGAGCTGTTTTTT
v_call: TRBV11-2; d_call: TRBD2; j_call: TRBJ2-7; clone_size: many; cdr3_aa: CASSFMLAGDAEQYF; cdr3_nt: TGTGCCAGCAGCTTTATGTTAGCGGGAGATGCCGAGCAGTACTTC
v_call: TRBV6-5; d_call: -; j_call: TRBJ2-3; clone_size: few; cdr3_aa: CASSHSSGYTDTQYF; cdr3_nt: TGTGCCAGCAGTCACTCTTCAGGGTACACAGATACGCAGTATTTT
v_call: TRBV20-1; d_call: -; j_call: TRBJ1-1; clone_size: -; cdr3_aa: CSAIGNTEAFF; cdr3_nt: TGCAGTGCTATCGGGAACACTGAAGCTTTCTTT
v_call: TRBV20-1; d_call: -; j_call: TRBJ2-1; clone_size: -; cdr3_aa: CSARDGNGNEQFF; cdr3_nt: TGCAGTGCTAGAGATGGGAATGGGAATGAGCAGTTCTTC
v_call: TRBV7-9; d_call: -; j_call: TRBJ2-2; clone_size: many; cdr3_aa: CASRRIRSGVTGELFF; cdr3_nt: TGTGCCAGCAGACGTATTCGATCAGGGGTCACCGGGGAGCTGTTTTTT
v_call: TRBV6-5; d_call: -; j_call: TRBJ1-6; clone_size: few; cdr3_aa: CASSYSSYSPLHF; cdr3_nt: TGTGCCAGCAGTTACAGTTCGTATTCACCCCTCCACTTT
v_call: TRBV7-9; d_call: TRBD2; j_call: TRBJ2-2; clone_size: -; cdr3_aa: CASSQLAANTGELFF; cdr3_nt: TGTGCCAGCAGCCAACTAGCGGCGAACACCGGGGAGCTGTTTTTT
v_call: TRBV19; d_call: -; j_call: TRBJ2-1; clone_size: many; cdr3_aa: CASSLGPVNYNEQFF; cdr3_nt: TGTGCCAGTAGTTTAGGGCCGGTTAACTACAATGAGCAGTTCTTC
v_call: TRBV7-9; d_call: TRBD1; j_call: TRBJ2-5; clone_size: many; cdr3_aa: CASSSRGQTETQYF; cdr3_nt: TGTGCCAGCAGCTCTCGGGGACAGACGGAGACCCAGTACTTC
v_call: TRBV2; d_call: TRBD2; j_call: TRBJ2-2; clone_size: -; cdr3_aa: CASRREGGGELFF; cdr3_nt: TGTGCCAGCAGGCGGGAGGGAGGCGGGGAGCTGTTTTTT
v_call: TRBV4-1; d_call: -; j_call: TRBJ2-7; clone_size: many; cdr3_aa: CASSSTNTYEQYF; cdr3_nt: TGCGCCAGCAGCTCGACTAATACCTACGAGCAGTACTTC
v_call: TRBV7-9; d_call: -; j_call: TRBJ2-1; clone_size: -; cdr3_aa: CASSQGGGSSYNEQLF; cdr3_nt: TGTGCCAGCAGCCAAGGGGGGGGTAGCTCCTACAATGAGCAGCTCTTC
v_call: TRBV10-3; d_call: -; j_call: TRBJ2-1; clone_size: many; cdr3_aa: CAISESSGYEQFF; cdr3_nt: TGTGCCATCAGTGAGTCCTCGGGGTATGAGCAGTTCTTC
v_call: TRBV6-2/TRBV6-3; d_call: TRBD1; j_call: TRBJ2-7; clone_size: many; cdr3_aa: CASRSGTGYYEQYF; cdr3_nt: TGTGCCAGCAGATCCGGGACAGGGTACTACGAGCAGTACTTC
v_call: TRBV12-3/TRBV12-4; d_call: TRBD1; j_call: TRBJ2-1; clone_size: -; cdr3_aa: CASRGWDRTYNEQFF; cdr3_nt: TGTGCCAGCAGAGGATGGGACAGGACCTACAATGAGCAGTTCTTC
v_call: TRBV4-1; d_call: TRBD2; j_call: TRBJ2-7; clone_size: many; cdr3_aa: CASSQADFLAGGYEQYF; cdr3_nt: TGCGCCAGCAGCCAAGCCGACTTTCTAGCGGGAGGTTACGAGCAGTACTTC
v_call: TRBV12-3/TRBV12-4; d_call: -; j_call: TRBJ1-5; clone_size: many; cdr3_aa: CASSFGFGLNPQHF; cdr3_nt: TGTGCCAGCAGTTTTGGGTTCGGTTTAAATCCCCAGCATTTT
v_call: TRBV9; d_call: TRBD1; j_call: TRBJ2-3; clone_size: many; cdr3_aa: CASSVGQGVDTQYF; cdr3_nt: TGTGCCAGCAGCGTAGGACAGGGGGTAGATACGCAGTATTTT
v_call: TRBV13; d_call: TRBD2; j_call: TRBJ2-6; clone_size: many; cdr3_aa: CASSWEGSGRGVSGANVLTF; cdr3_nt: TGTGCCAGCAGCTGGGAGGGTTCGGGTCGCGGAGTTTCTGGGGCCAACGTCCTGACTTTC
v_call: TRBV5-8; d_call: -; j_call: TRBJ1-6; clone_size: many; cdr3_aa: CASSLRSTGGSLPLHF; cdr3_nt: TGTGCCAGCAGCCTGAGGTCGACAGGCGGTTCGCTTCCCCTCCACTTT
v_call: TRBV3-1; d_call: -; j_call: TRBJ2-6; clone_size: many; cdr3_aa: CASSQDRGVAGANVLTF; cdr3_nt: TGTGCCAGCAGCCAAGATCGGGGTGTTGCTGGGGCCAACGTCCTGACTTTC
v_call: TRBV20-1; d_call: -; j_call: TRBJ1-4; clone_size: -; cdr3_aa: CSAMDVEKLFF; cdr3_nt: TGCAGTGCTATGGACGTAGAAAAACTGTTTTTT
v_call: TRBV20-1; d_call: -; j_call: TRBJ2-7; clone_size: many; cdr3_aa: CSARDAQGSTYEQYF; cdr3_nt: TGCAGTGCTAGAGATGCCCAAGGATCTACCTACGAGCAGTACTTC
v_call: TRBV20-1; d_call: -; j_call: TRBJ2-7; clone_size: many; cdr3_aa: CSARGTGNLRGQYF; cdr3_nt: TGCAGTGCTAGAGGTACCGGGAACCTACGAGGGCAGTACTTC
v_call: TRBV15; d_call: -; j_call: TRBJ1-5; clone_size: many; cdr3_aa: CATSRVLRGAQPQHF; cdr3_nt: TGTGCCACCAGCAGAGTACTACGGGGGGCTCAGCCCCAGCATTTT
v_call: TRBV19; d_call: -; j_call: TRBJ2-1; clone_size: many; cdr3_aa: CASSPLAGAVNEQFF; cdr3_nt: TGTGCCAGTAGTCCTTTGGCGGGGGCCGTCAATGAGCAGTTCTTC
v_call: TRBV18; d_call: -; j_call: TRBJ1-5; clone_size: many; cdr3_aa: CASSQTGPNQPQHF; cdr3_nt: TGTGCCAGCTCCCAAACAGGGCCCAATCAGCCCCAGCATTTT
v_call: TRBV11-3; d_call: -; j_call: TRBJ1-3; clone_size: many; cdr3_aa: CASSLRGRSGNTIYF; cdr3_nt: TGTGCCAGCAGCTTACGGGGCCGCTCTGGAAACACCATATATTTT
v_call: TRBV28; d_call: TRBD1; j_call: TRBJ1-2; clone_size: many; cdr3_aa: CASGRQGYGYTF; cdr3_nt: TGTGCCAGCGGACGACAGGGATATGGCTACACCTTC
v_call: TRBV11-2; d_call: -; j_call: TRBJ2-7; clone_size: many; cdr3_aa: CASSSGTGYGLAGGYEQYF; cdr3_nt: TGTGCCAGCAGCTCCGGGACAGGGTACGGGTTAGCGGGAGGCTACGAGCAGTACTTC
v_call: TRBV7-9; d_call: TRBD2; j_call: TRBJ2-1; clone_size: -; cdr3_aa: CASSPPRGSGLSYNEQFF; cdr3_nt: TGTGCCAGCTCACCACCCCGGGGTAGCGGGCTCTCCTACAATGAGCAGTTCTTC
v_call: TRBV13; d_call: TRBD2; j_call: TRBJ2-1; clone_size: many; cdr3_aa: CASSLWTSGGNEQFF; cdr3_nt: TGTGCCAGCAGCTTATGGACTAGCGGGGGAAATGAGCAGTTCTTC
v_call: TRBV7-2; d_call: TRBD2; j_call: TRBJ2-2; clone_size: -; cdr3_aa: CASSQGGAGALNTGELFF; cdr3_nt: TGTGCCAGCAGCCAAGGGGGAGCGGGGGCCCTGAACACCGGGGAGCTGTTTTTT
v_call: TRBV7-2; d_call: -; j_call: TRBJ2-5; clone_size: -; cdr3_aa: CASSLGVEETQYF; cdr3_nt: TGCGCCAGCAGCCTAGGAGTGGAGGAGACCCAGTACTTC